Below, 4 T cell receptor beta chains from the same sample are listed, as sequenced in a study of beta chain features in type 1 diabetes. Reverse transcribing all isolated RNA meant expressed TCRB transcripts were sequenced. Sequencing was performed with immunoSEQ multiplex PCR; in TCRdb, only in-frame clones are kept and a portion is missing. The data hold almost 350,000 clones, with roughly a fifth observed a single time. Material for sequencing was naive CD4+ T cells from blood. The receptors derive from a woman in her late teens or twenties in good health.

The CDR3 loop reads CASSLASGRTYEQFF. As DNA, the CDR3 is TGCGCCAGCAGCTTGGCCAGCGGGAGGACCTATGAGCAGTTCTTC. The chain recombines TRBV5-1 with TRBJ2-1; 9 nucleotides align to TRBD2. The V gene's germline CDR1 is SGHRS and CDR2 YFSETQ. The V gene end was trimmed by 0 bases and the J gene end by 8 bases; junction bases not matched to a gene: 6. The CDR3 is 15 residues long.

This clone was seen a handful of times. The chain joins TRBV28 to TRBJ1-2; tentatively, D is TRBD1 (6 bases). Trimming cost V 6 bases and J 2 bases, with 10 bases left between them. Germline V gives CDR1 MDHEN, CDR2 SYDVKM. This CDR3 has 13 residues. The CDR3 reads CASRQDSNYGYTF. CDR3 DNA: TGTGCCAGCAGACAGGACAGCAACTATGGCTACACCTTC.

This clone was observed a handful of times. V and J are TRBV7-6 and TRBJ1-5; TRBD1 is a possible D gene (5 bases). Deletions cut 4 bases from V and 9 bases from J, with 16 bases between. The germline CDR1 and CDR2 sequences are SGHVS and FNYEAQ. This CDR3 comprises 14 residues. CDR3 protein: CASSSDSGGGPQHF. In DNA, the CDR3 is TGTGCCAGCAGCTCCGACAGCGGGGGGGGGCCCCAGCATTTT.

The V call is TRBV5-1, the J call TRBJ2-1; a possible D gene is TRBD2 (5 bases). The CDR3 contains 15 residues. Germline CDR1 and CDR2: SGHRS and YFSETQ. Trimming took 0 bases from V and 0 from J, leaving 7 bases between them. DNA for the CDR3: TGCGCCAGCAGCTTGGGGCTAGCCTCCTACAATGAGCAGTTCTTC. Residues: CASSLGLASYNEQFF.